The 23 T cell receptor beta chains in this list originate from one sample, sequenced in a study of blood T cell repertoires in COVID-19. Produced via immunoSEQ multiplex PCR; TCRdb's table is partial and in-frame only. This sample has about 250,000 clones, with 80% to 90% found just once. The sequencing sample was made of PBMCs or T cells enriched from blood (not recorded which). These receptors originate from a woman between 18 and 29 years old who had recovered from COVID-19.

This chain connects TRBV28 to TRBJ1-2; a possible D gene is TRBD1 (5 bases). CDR3 length: 13 residues. Germline CDR1 and CDR2: MDHEN and SYDVKM. With 10 bases removed from V and 4 bases from J, the gap between germline ends came to 16 bases. This chain's CDR3 is CATSVGRLYGYTF. The CDR3, as DNA: TGTGCCACTTCGGTGGGGCGTCTCTATGGCTACACCTTC.

V usage is TRBV30 and J usage is TRBJ2-2; TRBD2 is a possible D gene (7 bases). The V end was cut by 0 bases, the J end by 0 bases, with 8 bases between. Germline CDR1 reads GTSNPN; CDR2 reads SVGIG (reference sequence). The CDR3 sequence is 15 residues long. CDR3 sequence reads: CAWSVGGPNTGELFF. The DNA of the CDR3 is TGTGCCTGGAGTGTCGGGGGGCCGAACACCGGGGAGCTGTTTTTT.

This chain links TRBV30 with TRBJ1-5; 7 nucleotides agree with TRBD1. From germline, CDR1 is GTSNPN and CDR2 SVGIG (reference sequence). With 1 base clipped from V and 1 base from J, the junction kept 10 bases outside the gene matches. This CDR3 region has 17 residues. In DNA, the CDR3 is TGTGCCTGGAGTGGGGAATCAAGGACAGGCAGCAATCAGCCCCAGCATTTT. Translation gives CAWSGESRTGSNQPQHF.

V usage is TRBV7-2 and J usage is TRBJ2-1, with 7 positions matching TRBD2. The CDR3 is 16 residues long. Germline values: CDR1 SGHTA, CDR2 FQGNSA. Trimming cost V 4 bases and J 4 bases; bases outside gene matches: 10. Here the CDR3 reads CASSSGPSGDYNEQFF. The CDR3 DNA reads as TGTGCCAGCAGCTCTGGGCCCAGCGGGGATTACAATGAGCAGTTCTTC.

Turning to this clone: A junction end diverges from the germline sequence, so it may reflect a read error. V gene TRBV7-7 combines with J gene TRBJ2-5; TRBD1 aligns across 8 bases. This CDR3 is built from 15 residues. CDR1 is SSHAT, CDR2 FNYEAQ, per germline (reference sequence). The CDR3: CASSLRQGRQETQYF. In nucleotides, the CDR3 is TGTGCTAGCAGCCTCAGACAGGGGAGGCAAGAGACCCAGTACTTC.

The V call is TRBV5-1, the J call TRBJ1-1; D call uncertain. V was clipped by 1 base and J by 0 bases, with 16 bases between them. CDR1 is SGHRS and CDR2 is YFSETQ in the germline V gene. The CDR3 totals 17 residues. For the CDR3, the DNA is TGCGCCAGCAGCTTGTTGGTTGGCAGATCCATGAACACTGAAGCTTTCTTT. Translating it yields CASSLLVGRSMNTEAFF. Variable domain in full (rest from reference TRBV5-1 and TRBJ1-1): KAGVTQTPRYLIKTRGQQVTLSCSPISGHRSVSWYQQTPGQGLQFLFEYFSETQRNKGNFPGRFSGRQFSNSRSEMNVSTLELGDSALYLCASSLLVGRSMNTEAFFGQGTRLTVV.

This chain connects TRBV4-1 to TRBJ1-3, with 7 bases that match TRBD1. From germline, CDR1 is MGHRA and CDR2 YSYEKL. V was clipped by 5 bases and J by 0 bases; unmatched bases: 4. This CDR3 has 15 amino acids. CDR3 in amino acids: CASSLDRVSGNTIYF. The CDR3 nucleotides are TGCGCCAGCAGCTTAGACAGGGTCTCTGGAAACACCATATATTTT.

This chain uses TRBV7-9 with TRBJ1-2; TRBD1 agrees at 8 bases. Germline V gene data show CDR1 as SEHNR and CDR2 as FQNEAQ (reference sequence). CDR3 length: 16 amino acids. V gave up 2 bases and J gave up 2 bases; unmatched junction bases: 7. CDR3 nucleotides: TGTGCCAGCAGCTTATTGCCAGGGGGCGAGAACTATGGCTACACCTTC. It translates to CASSLLPGGENYGYTF.

This sequence joins TRBV19 and TRBJ1-5; D gene ambiguous. CDR3 length equals 15 residues. Germline lookup yields CDR1 LNHDA and CDR2 SQIVND (reference sequence). V dropped 5 bases and J dropped 2 bases, with 13 bases sitting between them. CDR3 sequence reads: CASSGLRGGNQPQHF. The DNA for the CDR3 is TGTGCCAGTAGTGGTTTGCGCGGGGGCAATCAGCCCCAGCATTTT.

The chain links TRBV5-1 to TRBJ2-5; 14 positions match TRBD2. The CDR3 loop spans 17 amino acids. The ends lost 4 bases at V and 4 bases at J; junction bases unmatched: 9. The germline gives CDR1 SGHRS, CDR2 YFSETQ. CDR3 residues: CASSTGLAGVRGETQYF. The CDR3 region has the DNA TGCGCCAGCAGCACGGGACTAGCGGGGGTTCGAGGAGAGACCCAGTACTTC.

The chain uses TRBV7-9 and TRBJ2-1; possibly TRBD2 for D (6 bases). This CDR3 has 14 residues. Trimming removed 5 bases from V and 2 bases from J, with 10 bases in between. Germline V gene sequence: CDR1 SEHNR, CDR2 FQNEAQ (reference sequence). The CDR3 sequence: CASSPRGTYNEQFF. In DNA, the CDR3 is TGTGCCAGCAGCCCACGGGGGACCTACAATGAGCAGTTCTTC. The whole variable domain, remainder taken from reference TRBV7-9 and TRBJ2-1, is DTGVSQNPRHKITKRGQNVTFRCDPISEHNRLYWYRQTLGQGPEFLTYFQNEAQLEKSRLLSDRFSAERPKGSFSTLEIQRTEQGDSAMYLCASSPRGTYNEQFFGPGTRLTVL.

The chain carries TRBV11-2 and TRBJ2-1; 9 nucleotides line up with TRBD2. V lost 6 bases and J lost 8; bases outside the gene matches: 11. The germline V gene encodes CDR1 SGHAT and CDR2 FQNNGV. CDR3 length: 15 residues. CDR3 loop: CASRKLGLALDEQFF. The CDR3 bases are TGTGCCAGCAGGAAGCTCGGACTAGCGTTGGATGAGCAGTTCTTC.

The rearrangement links TRBV13 to TRBJ1-4, with D possibly being TRBD1 (5 bases). CDR3 size: 16 residues. V lost 5 bases to trimming and J lost 1 base, with 14 bases between them. Germline CDR1 and CDR2: PRHDT and FYEKMQ (reference sequence). The CDR3 DNA sequence: TGTGCCAGCAGCGAAGGCTTTCAGGGAACTAATGAAAAACTGTTTTTT. It yields the protein CASSEGFQGTNEKLFF.

The V call is TRBV28, the J call TRBJ2-2; the match to TRBD2 covers 7 bases. V gave up 2 bases and J gave up 11 bases; unmatched junction bases: 2. There are 12 residues in the CDR3. CDR1 and CDR2 (germline): MDHEN, SYDVKM. This CDR3 reads CASSLRGLELFF. The CDR3 DNA reads as TGTGCCAGCAGTTTAAGGGGACTAGAGCTGTTTTTT.

This clone was found once. V and J are TRBV18 and TRBJ2-2, with 9 bases lining up with TRBD1. The germline V gene encodes CDR1 KGHSH and CDR2 LQKENI. After removal of 4 bases from V and 3 bases from J, the junction contained 6 bases not matched to a gene. This CDR3 spans 16 amino acids. The CDR3 reads CASSLRTGADTGELFF. Written as DNA, the CDR3 is TGTGCCAGCTCACTACGGACAGGGGCGGACACCGGGGAGCTGTTTTTT.

The rearrangement uses TRBV9 and TRBJ1-2; TRBD1 matches 7 bases. The germline V gene has CDR1 SGDLS and CDR2 YYNGEE. The CDR3 consists of 14 residues. V shed 4 bases and J 3 bases; nucleotides not matched to a gene: 6. CDR3 sequence (DNA): TGTGCCAGCAGCCCCGGGGACAGATACTATGGCTACACCTTC. Translating it yields CASSPGDRYYGYTF.

In its sample, this clone was seen once. The chain combines TRBV2 with TRBJ2-3, with D tentatively TRBD2 (5 bases). Trimming took 6 bases from V and 4 from J, leaving 20 bases between them. CDR1 is SNHLY, CDR2 FYNNEI, per germline. This CDR3 has 16 amino acids. CDR3 bases: TGTGCCAGCAGCCAGACGAGGGCCCACTTGGCAGATACGCAGTATTTT. It yields the protein CASSQTRAHLADTQYF.

The chain uses TRBV6-4 and TRBJ2-2; 7 nucleotides agree with TRBD1. This CDR3 has 14 residues. The germline V gene has CDR1 MRHNA and CDR2 SNTAGT. Trimming cost V 6 bases and J 4 bases; bases outside gene matches: 5. The CDR3 sequence is CASRRQGPTGELFF. CDR3 coding DNA: TGTGCCAGCAGGAGACAGGGCCCCACCGGGGAGCTGTTTTTT.

The genes are TRBV12-3 or TRBV12-4 and TRBJ1-1, with D possibly being TRBD1 (5 bases). V was shortened by 7 bases and J by 11 bases, with 17 bases between the two germline ends. The length of the CDR3 is 12 residues. In DNA, the CDR3 is TGTGCCAGCATCCTAATGCGGGGGATGGCTTTCTTT. It translates to CASILMRGMAFF.

This chain links TRBV9 with TRBJ1-1; 9 bases map to TRBD1. J lost 3 bases, V lost 3 bases, and 3 bases had no gene match. Germline loops: CDR1 SGDLS, CDR2 YYNGEE. The CDR3 is 14 amino acids. The CDR3 protein is CASSGDRGDTEAFF. In nucleotides, the CDR3 is TGTGCCAGCAGCGGAGACAGGGGGGACACTGAAGCTTTCTTT.

J is TRBJ2-2 and V is TRBV9; tentative D call: TRBD2 (5 bases). This CDR3 has 16 amino acids. Germline V CDR1 and CDR2: SGDLS, YYNGEE. V was cut by 0 bases and J by 3 bases, with 12 bases left in between. As DNA, the CDR3 is TGTGCCAGCAGCGTAGTCGGCCCGCGGGACACCGGGGAGCTGTTTTTT. Translation gives CASSVVGPRDTGELFF.

This clone was counted a single time. The chain couples TRBV5-5 to TRBJ1-4; possible D gene TRBD1, 5 bases. The CDR3 has 17 residues. The V gene lost 0 bases and the J gene lost 7 bases, with 19 bases spanning the gap. Germline V gene data show CDR1 as SGHKS and CDR2 as YYEKEE (reference sequence). CDR3 in amino acids: CASSLVSVGRVGEKLFF. CDR3 sequence (DNA): TGTGCCAGCAGCTTGGTATCTGTCGGCAGGGTGGGTGAAAAACTGTTTTTT.

The chain is built from TRBV15 and TRBJ1-5; no clear D gene. With 0 bases removed from V and 4 bases from J, the gap between germline ends came to 10 bases. The CDR3 contains 15 residues. Germline V CDR1 and CDR2: LNHNV, YYDKDF (reference sequence). For the CDR3, the DNA is TGTGCCACCAGCAGAGATCTAGGCGGGAATCAGCCCCAGCATTTT. It translates to CATSRDLGGNQPQHF.